Below, 20 T cell receptor beta chains from the same sample are listed, as sequenced in a study of blood T cells in healthy people across ages. Primed by a sample-barcoded 5' primer and a J-beta primer mix, a second PCR proceeded for 7 to 11 cycles. TCRdb reprocessed the 5' RACE reads via MiXCR and lists one record per CDR3 protein. The repertoire consists of hundreds of thousands of distinct CDR3 sequences, with roughly a quarter occurring once and the leading ten covering around 30%. The sequencing sample was made of blood. The receptor set was obtained from a woman in her sixties or seventies in good health.

In its sample, this clonotype was seen a few times. The V and J genes are TRBV27 and TRBJ2-1, with TRBD1 identical over 10 bases. Unmatched junction bases numbered 7, after V lost 4 bases and J lost 10 bases. The CDR3 has 14 residues. Germline assignment: CDR1 MNHEY and CDR2 SMNVEV (reference sequence). This CDR3 reads CASSSTGGFGEQFF. The CDR3 DNA sequence: TGTGCCAGCAGTTCGACAGGGGGCTTTGGGGAGCAGTTCTTC.

The V gene is TRBV2, the J gene TRBJ2-5; the D is unclear. CDR1 SNHLY and CDR2 FYNNEI come from the germline V gene. The CDR3 length is 11 residues. The germline V and J ends were trimmed by 6 bases and 3 bases, with 5 bases remaining between them. CDR3 DNA: TGTGCCAGCAGGCCCGAAGAGACCCAGTACTTC. Translating gives CASRPEETQYF.

In this sample, this clonotype turned up once. The chain recombines TRBV29-1 with TRBJ2-1, with 11 bases fitting TRBD2. J lost 0 bases, V lost 5 bases, and 0 bases had no gene match. Germline V gene lookup returns CDR1 SQVTM and CDR2 ANQGSEA. CDR3 length equals 14 residues. CDR3 nucleotides: TGCAGCGTTCTAGCGGGGGGCTCCTACAATGAGCAGTTCTTC. It specifies CSVLAGGSYNEQFF.

CDR3 region: CASSLQGDRRNEQFF. As DNA, the CDR3 is TGCGCCAGCAGTTTACAGGGGGATAGACGCAATGAGCAGTTCTTC. This chain connects TRBV5-1 to TRBJ2-1; 8 bases align to TRBD1. Trimming at V came to 5 bases and at J to 6 bases, leaving 10 bases not matched to a gene. The CDR3 is 15 residues long. Germline V gives CDR1 SGHRS, CDR2 YFSETQ.

This clonotype was seen a handful of times. V usage is TRBV7-2 and J usage is TRBJ1-6; D remains unclear. Per the germline V gene, CDR1 is SGHTA and CDR2 is FQGNSA. Trimming removed 8 bases from V and 7 bases from J, with 18 bases in between. The CDR3 loop spans 15 amino acids. The CDR3 sequence is CASHRNRGGNSPLHF. The CDR3 coding sequence is TGTGCCAGCCATAGGAACCGTGGCGGAAATTCACCCCTCCACTTT.

The chain combines TRBV5-1 with TRBJ2-1, with TRBD2 as a possible D gene (5 bases). This CDR3 region has 14 residues. Deletions cut 0 bases from V and 5 bases from J, with 9 bases between. Germline CDR1 reads SGHRS; CDR2 reads YFSETQ. Here the CDR3 DNA reads TGCGCCAGCAGCTTGGGGGCTAGCAACAATGAGCAGTTCTTC. Residues: CASSLGASNNEQFF.

This clonotype was observed many times. The chain recombines TRBV12-3 or TRBV12-4 with TRBJ2-1, with 14 bases aligning to TRBD2. Trimming cost V 7 bases and J 11 bases; bases outside gene matches: 7. The CDR3 totals 14 residues. The CDR3 protein is CASTRGLAGDKQFF. CDR3 DNA: TGTGCCAGCACCCGGGGACTAGCGGGGGACAAGCAGTTCTTC.

This clonotype was detected only a few times. The chain has TRBV9 and TRBJ1-4, with D possibly TRBD1 on 6 matching bases. This CDR3 comprises 15 residues. V dropped 0 bases and J dropped 8 bases, with 14 bases sitting between them. CDR1 and CDR2 (germline): SGDLS, YYNGEE. The CDR3 sequence is CASSVAGDGREKLFF. The CDR3 DNA sequence: TGTGCCAGCAGCGTAGCAGGGGACGGGCGGGAAAAACTGTTTTTT.

This sequence joins TRBV5-6 and TRBJ2-3; perhaps TRBD2 as D (5 bases). Per the germline V gene, CDR1 is SGHDT and CDR2 is YYEEEE. The V gene lost 0 bases and the J gene lost 5 bases, with 13 bases spanning the gap. CDR3 length: 15 amino acids. The CDR3 sequence is CASSLALVLGDTQYF. The CDR3, as DNA: TGTGCCAGCAGCTTGGCACTAGTTCTTGGAGATACGCAGTATTTT.

The chain uses TRBV20-1 and TRBJ2-2; TRBD2 matches at 9 bases. Germline trimming cut 3 bases from V and 7 bases from J; bases unmatched to any gene: 3. In germline, CDR1 is DFQATT, CDR2 SNEGSKA (reference sequence). The CDR3 is made up of 13 amino acids. CDR3 protein: CSASASGVGELFF. CDR3 sequence (DNA): TGCAGTGCTAGTGCTAGCGGGGTCGGGGAGCTGTTTTTT.

This clonotype was seen only a few times. V gene TRBV7-8 combines with J gene TRBJ2-1; the match to TRBD2 covers 7 bases. The tail of the sequence fits TRBJ2-5 better, so the J call may be wrong. CDR1 and CDR2 from the germline V gene are SGHVS and FQNEAQ. The CDR3 runs to 17 residues. The CDR3 nucleotides read TGTGCCAGCAGCTTAATCGCCCCTAGCGGACCAAGGGAGACCCAGTACTTC. Its protein product is CASSLIAPSGPRETQYF.

DNA for the CDR3: TGCAGTGCTAGAGATGGGAGGAAAGGGACCCAGTACTTC. Translation gives CSARDGRKGTQYF. The chain employs TRBV20-1 and TRBJ2-7, with TRBD2 as a possible D gene (6 bases). The better agreement between TRBJ2-5 and the DNA end casts doubt on the J call. Germline loops: CDR1 DFQATT, CDR2 SNEGSKA (reference sequence). The CDR3 runs to 13 residues.

The chain recombines TRBV28 with TRBJ1-6, with D unclear. The CDR3 sequence is 12 residues long. Trimming took 8 bases from V and 5 from J, leaving 7 bases between them. Germline CDR1 MDHEN, CDR2 SYDVKM. This CDR3 reads CASEQNNSPLHF. CDR3 DNA: TGTGCCAGCGAACAGAATAATTCACCCCTCCACTTT. Variable domain in full (rest from reference TRBV28 and TRBJ1-6): DVKVTQSSRYLVKRTGEKVFLECVQDMDHENMFWYRQDPGLGLRLIYFSYDVKMKEKGDIPEGYSVSREKKERFSLILESASTNQTSMYLCASEQNNSPLHFGNGTRLTVT.

This clonotype was detected only a few times. Because the CDR3's place on the DNA is in doubt, the DNA is left out and the CDR3 is given as listed by TCRdb. The chain recombines TRBV28 with TRBJ1-2; the table assigns TRBD1, which was not confirmed against the DNA. CDR1 and CDR2 (germline): MDHEN, SYDVKM. The CDR3 length is 14 residues, termini included. The CDR3 loop is CASSWGSGTGRYTF.

V is TRBV5-1 and J is TRBJ2-1, with D perhaps assigned TRBD1 or TRBD2 (5 bases each). The CDR3 length is 12 residues. Deletions cut 4 bases from V and 10 bases from J, with 12 bases between. The germline CDR1 and CDR2 sequences are SGHRS and YFSETQ. The CDR3 region is CASSRDVIEQFF. For the CDR3, the DNA is TGCGCCAGCAGCCGGGACGTAATAGAGCAGTTCTTC.

This clonotype was observed a handful of times. The V call is TRBV20-1, the J call TRBJ2-5; D perhaps matches TRBD2 (5 bases). The V end lost 6 bases, the J end lost 7 bases, and 15 bases lay between the germline ends. CDR3 length: 12 residues. Germline V CDR1 and CDR2: DFQATT, SNEGSKA (reference sequence). CDR3 region: CSATGSGGTQYF. The DNA for the CDR3 is TGCAGTGCCACGGGGTCCGGCGGGACCCAGTACTTC.

In this sample, this clonotype turned up a few times. This chain links TRBV29-1 with TRBJ2-3; D could derive from TRBD1 or TRBD2 (6 bases each). In germline, CDR1 is SQVTM, CDR2 ANQGSEA. The V gene lost 3 bases and the J gene lost 3 bases, with 10 bases spanning the gap. The CDR3 is 13 amino acids. The CDR3 sequence: CSVDGGGTDTQYF. The CDR3, as DNA: TGCAGCGTTGACGGGGGCGGGACAGATACGCAGTATTTT.

This clonotype showed up many times. The CDR3 here is CASSQGRARTDYEQYF. CDR3 nucleotide sequence: TGTGCCAGCAGCCAGGGCAGGGCAAGGACCGACTACGAGCAGTACTTC. V and J are TRBV3-1 and TRBJ2-7, with a weak D call TRBD1 (5 bases). Between the trimmed V and J ends, which lost 3 bases and 3 bases, there was a span of 18 bases. The CDR3 sequence is 16 residues long. Germline CDR1 reads LGHDT; CDR2 reads YNNKEL (reference sequence).

The chain employs TRBV28 and TRBJ2-7; TRBD1 matches 8 bases. The germline CDR1 and CDR2 sequences are MDHEN and SYDVKM. Unmatched junction bases numbered 4, after V lost 2 bases and J lost 4 bases. The CDR3 is made up of 14 amino acids. CDR3 sequence (DNA): TGTGCCAGCAGTTTACGGACAGGGCGGTACGAGCAGTACTTC. Translation gives CASSLRTGRYEQYF.

This clonotype turned up a few times. The chain links TRBV12-3 or TRBV12-4 to TRBJ1-2; D gene uncertain. Trimming cost V 5 bases and J 8 bases, with 24 bases left between them. The CDR3 length is 16 residues. The CDR3 region has the DNA TGTGCCAGCAGTGCGCACCCGGGAGCTGACTTCGCCGGCTACACCTTC. Translating gives CASSAHPGADFAGYTF.